This T cell receptor (beta chain) was obtained from a study of cytomegalovirus exposure and HLA in healthy donors. Study observations and caveats: Using a false discovery rate of 0.05, a later analysis showed that approximately 17,000 TCR beta sequences were associated with HLA alleles. Whilst most TCR sequences proved rare, a subset of public TCRs occurred across many donors. Three of the chains that were CMV-associated were confirmed in vitro to be specific for CMV antigens. Reports indicated that the classifier achieved high specificity and sensitivity in diagnosing cytomegalovirus status.

The PCR employed 60 Vbeta primers together with 13 Jbeta primers. The data were produced by immunoSEQ multiplex PCR, yet TCRdb's version contains in-frame clones alone and is incomplete. In total, the table holds fewer than 85,000 clones. On this clone: What it binds is unknown.

The germline V and J ends were trimmed by 0 bases and 1 base, with 3 bases remaining between them. Looked up from germline, CDR1 is LGHNA and CDR2 is YSLEER. CDR3 length: 13 amino acids. Input material: PBMCs. This clonotype originated in a man aged 30-40 years in good health and CMV-seronegative. The chain has TRBV4-3 and TRBJ1-1; D is unresolved. The CDR3 is CASSQERNTEAFF. In nucleotides, the CDR3 is TGCGCCAGCAGCCAAGAGAGGAACACTGAAGCTTTCTTT.